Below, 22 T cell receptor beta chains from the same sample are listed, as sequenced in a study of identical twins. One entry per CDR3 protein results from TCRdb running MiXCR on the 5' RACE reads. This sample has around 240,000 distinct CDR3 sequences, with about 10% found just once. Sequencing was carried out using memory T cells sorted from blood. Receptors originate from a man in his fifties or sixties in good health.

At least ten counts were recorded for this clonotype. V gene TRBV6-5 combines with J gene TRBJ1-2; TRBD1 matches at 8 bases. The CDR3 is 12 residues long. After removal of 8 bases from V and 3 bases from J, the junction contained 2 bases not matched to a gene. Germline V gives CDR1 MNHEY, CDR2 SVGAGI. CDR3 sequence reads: CASRTGYYGYTF. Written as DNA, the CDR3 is TGTGCCAGCCGGACAGGGTACTATGGCTACACCTTC.

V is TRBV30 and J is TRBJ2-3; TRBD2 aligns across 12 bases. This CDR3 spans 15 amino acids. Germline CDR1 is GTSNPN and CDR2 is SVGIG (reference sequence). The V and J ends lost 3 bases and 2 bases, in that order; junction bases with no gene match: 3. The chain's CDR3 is CAWRGLAGYTDTQYF. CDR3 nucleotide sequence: TGTGCCTGGAGAGGACTAGCGGGGTACACAGATACGCAGTATTTT.

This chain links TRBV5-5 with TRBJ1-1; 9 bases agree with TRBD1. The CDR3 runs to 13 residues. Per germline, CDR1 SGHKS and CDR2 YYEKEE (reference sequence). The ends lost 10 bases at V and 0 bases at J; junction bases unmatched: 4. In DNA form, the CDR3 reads TGTGCCTGCGGACAGGGGCTGAACACTGAAGCTTTCTTT. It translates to CACGQGLNTEAFF. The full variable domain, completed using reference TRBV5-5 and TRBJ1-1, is DAGVTQSPTHLIKTRGQQVTLRCSPISGHKSVSWYQQVLGQGPQFIFQYYEKEERGRGNFPDRFSARQFPNYSSELNVNALLLGDSALYLCACGQGLNTEAFFGQGTRLTVV.

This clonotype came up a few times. The CDR3: CSAPGQGAHSYGYTF. The CDR3, as DNA: TGCAGTGCACCGGGACAGGGGGCGCATTCTTATGGCTACACCTTC. The genes are TRBV20-1 and TRBJ1-2, with TRBD1 matching 12 bases. Germline CDR1 and CDR2: DFQATT and SNEGSKA (reference sequence). V gave up 6 bases and J gave up 5 bases; unmatched junction bases: 10. The CDR3 consists of 15 residues.

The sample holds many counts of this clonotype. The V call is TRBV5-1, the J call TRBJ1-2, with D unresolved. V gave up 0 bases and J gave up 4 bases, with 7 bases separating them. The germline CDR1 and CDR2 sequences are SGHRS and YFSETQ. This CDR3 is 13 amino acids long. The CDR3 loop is CASSLEGPYGYTF. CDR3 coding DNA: TGCGCCAGCAGCTTGGAGGGCCCCTATGGCTACACCTTC.

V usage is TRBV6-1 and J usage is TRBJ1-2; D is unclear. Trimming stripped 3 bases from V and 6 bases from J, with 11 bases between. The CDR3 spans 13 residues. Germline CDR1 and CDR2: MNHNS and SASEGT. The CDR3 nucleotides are TGTGCCAGCAGTGAGGGGATTGGGGATGGCTACACCTTC. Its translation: CASSEGIGDGYTF.

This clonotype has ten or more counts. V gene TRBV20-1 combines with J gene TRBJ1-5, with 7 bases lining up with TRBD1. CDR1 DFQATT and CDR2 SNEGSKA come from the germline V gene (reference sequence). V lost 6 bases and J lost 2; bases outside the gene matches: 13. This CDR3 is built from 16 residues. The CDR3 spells CSAIDPLQGRNQPQHF. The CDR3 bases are TGCAGTGCCATCGACCCGTTACAGGGGCGCAATCAGCCCCAGCATTTT.

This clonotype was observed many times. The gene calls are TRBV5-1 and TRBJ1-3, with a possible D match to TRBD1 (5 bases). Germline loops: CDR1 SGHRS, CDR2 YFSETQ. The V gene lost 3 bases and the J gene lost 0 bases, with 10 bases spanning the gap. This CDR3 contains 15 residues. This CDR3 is CASSSGASSGNTIYF. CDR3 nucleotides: TGCGCCAGCAGCTCCGGGGCCAGCTCTGGAAACACCATATATTTT.

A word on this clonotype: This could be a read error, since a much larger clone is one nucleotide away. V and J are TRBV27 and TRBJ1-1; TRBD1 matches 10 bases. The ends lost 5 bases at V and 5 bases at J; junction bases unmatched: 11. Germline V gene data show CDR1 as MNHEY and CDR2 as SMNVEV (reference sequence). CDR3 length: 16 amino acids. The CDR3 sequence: CASSLFRDRGKTEAFF. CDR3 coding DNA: TGTGCCAGCAGTCTTTTCCGGGACAGGGGTAAAACTGAAGCTTTCTTT.

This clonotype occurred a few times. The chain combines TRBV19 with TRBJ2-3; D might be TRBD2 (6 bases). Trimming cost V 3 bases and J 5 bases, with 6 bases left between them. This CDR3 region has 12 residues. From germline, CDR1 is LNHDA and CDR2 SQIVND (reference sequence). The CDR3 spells CASSMGGDTQYF. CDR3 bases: TGTGCCAGTAGTATGGGAGGAGATACGCAGTATTTT.

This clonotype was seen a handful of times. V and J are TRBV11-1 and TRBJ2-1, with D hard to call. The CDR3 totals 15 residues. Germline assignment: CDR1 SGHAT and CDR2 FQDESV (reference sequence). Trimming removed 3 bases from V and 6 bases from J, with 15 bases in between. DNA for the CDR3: TGTGCCAGCAGCTTGCAACAGCTTCACCCCAATGAGCAGTTCTTC. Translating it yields CASSLQQLHPNEQFF.

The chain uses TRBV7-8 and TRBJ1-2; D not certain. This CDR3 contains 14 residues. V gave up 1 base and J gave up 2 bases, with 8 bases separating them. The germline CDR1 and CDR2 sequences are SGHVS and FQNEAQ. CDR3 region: CASSLDAVNYGYTF. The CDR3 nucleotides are TGTGCCAGCAGCTTAGATGCGGTAAACTATGGCTACACCTTC.

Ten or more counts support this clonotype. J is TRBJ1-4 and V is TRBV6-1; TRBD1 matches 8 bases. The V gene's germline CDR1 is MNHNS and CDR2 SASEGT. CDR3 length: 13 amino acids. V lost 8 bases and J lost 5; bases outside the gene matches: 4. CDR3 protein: CASLGQENEKLFF. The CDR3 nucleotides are TGTGCCAGCCTGGGACAGGAGAATGAAAAACTGTTTTTT.

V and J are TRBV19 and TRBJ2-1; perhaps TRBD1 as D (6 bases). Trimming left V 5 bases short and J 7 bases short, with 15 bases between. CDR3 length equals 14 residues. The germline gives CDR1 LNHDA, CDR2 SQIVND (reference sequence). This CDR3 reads CASSPDTGKNEQFF. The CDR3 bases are TGTGCCAGTAGTCCCGATACAGGGAAGAATGAGCAGTTCTTC.

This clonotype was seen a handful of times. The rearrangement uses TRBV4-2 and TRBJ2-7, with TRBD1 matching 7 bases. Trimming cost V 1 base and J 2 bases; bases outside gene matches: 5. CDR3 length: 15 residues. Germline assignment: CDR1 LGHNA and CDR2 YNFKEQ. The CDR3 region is CASSQAGRGPYEQYF. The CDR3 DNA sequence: TGTGCCAGCAGCCAAGCGGGTAGGGGGCCCTACGAGCAGTACTTC.

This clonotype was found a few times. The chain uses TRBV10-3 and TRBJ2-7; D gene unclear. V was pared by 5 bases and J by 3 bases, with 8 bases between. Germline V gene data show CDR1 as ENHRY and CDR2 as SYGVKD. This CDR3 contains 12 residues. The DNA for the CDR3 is TGTGCCATCAGTCCGGACCTCTACGAGCAGTACTTC. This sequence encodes CAISPDLYEQYF.

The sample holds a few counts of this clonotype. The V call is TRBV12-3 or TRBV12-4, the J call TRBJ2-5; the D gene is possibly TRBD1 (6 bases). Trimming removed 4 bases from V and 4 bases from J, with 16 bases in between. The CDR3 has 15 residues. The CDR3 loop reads CASSSLGQIGETQYF. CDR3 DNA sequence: TGTGCCAGCAGTTCCTTAGGACAGATTGGAGAGACCCAGTACTTC.

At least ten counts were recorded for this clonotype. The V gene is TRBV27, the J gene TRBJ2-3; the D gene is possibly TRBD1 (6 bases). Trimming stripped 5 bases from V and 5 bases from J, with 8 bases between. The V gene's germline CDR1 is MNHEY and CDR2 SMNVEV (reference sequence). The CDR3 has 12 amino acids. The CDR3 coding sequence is TGTGCCAGCAGTCCACAGGGAGATACGCAGTATTTT. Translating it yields CASSPQGDTQYF.

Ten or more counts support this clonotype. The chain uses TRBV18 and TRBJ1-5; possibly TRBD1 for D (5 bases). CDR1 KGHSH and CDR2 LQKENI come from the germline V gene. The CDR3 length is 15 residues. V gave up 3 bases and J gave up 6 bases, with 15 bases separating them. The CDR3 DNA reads TGTGCCAGCTCACCCAACGGGGGTCGCGGTCAGCCCCAGCATTTT. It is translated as CASSPNGGRGQPQHF.

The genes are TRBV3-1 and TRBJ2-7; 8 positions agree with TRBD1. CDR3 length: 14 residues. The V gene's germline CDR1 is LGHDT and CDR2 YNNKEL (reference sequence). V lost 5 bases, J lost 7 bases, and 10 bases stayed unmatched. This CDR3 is CASSFGTGLGEQYF. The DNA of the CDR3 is TGTGCCAGCAGCTTCGGGACAGGTCTCGGTGAGCAGTACTTC.

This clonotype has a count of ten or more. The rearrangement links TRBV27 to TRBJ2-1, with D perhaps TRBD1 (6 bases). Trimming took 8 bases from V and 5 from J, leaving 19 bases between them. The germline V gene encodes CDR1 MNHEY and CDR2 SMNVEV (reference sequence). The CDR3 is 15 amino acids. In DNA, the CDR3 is TGTGCCAGCCTGAAGGGACAAGGGAACCACAATGAGCAGTTCTTC. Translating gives CASLKGQGNHNEQFF.

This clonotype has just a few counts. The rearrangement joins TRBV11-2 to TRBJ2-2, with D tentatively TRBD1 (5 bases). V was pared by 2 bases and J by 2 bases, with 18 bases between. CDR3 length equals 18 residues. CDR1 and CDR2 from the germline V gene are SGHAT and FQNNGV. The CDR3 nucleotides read TGTGCCAGCAGCTTATACCCCGCTAGGACACTAAACACCGGGGAGCTGTTTTTT. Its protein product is CASSLYPARTLNTGELFF.